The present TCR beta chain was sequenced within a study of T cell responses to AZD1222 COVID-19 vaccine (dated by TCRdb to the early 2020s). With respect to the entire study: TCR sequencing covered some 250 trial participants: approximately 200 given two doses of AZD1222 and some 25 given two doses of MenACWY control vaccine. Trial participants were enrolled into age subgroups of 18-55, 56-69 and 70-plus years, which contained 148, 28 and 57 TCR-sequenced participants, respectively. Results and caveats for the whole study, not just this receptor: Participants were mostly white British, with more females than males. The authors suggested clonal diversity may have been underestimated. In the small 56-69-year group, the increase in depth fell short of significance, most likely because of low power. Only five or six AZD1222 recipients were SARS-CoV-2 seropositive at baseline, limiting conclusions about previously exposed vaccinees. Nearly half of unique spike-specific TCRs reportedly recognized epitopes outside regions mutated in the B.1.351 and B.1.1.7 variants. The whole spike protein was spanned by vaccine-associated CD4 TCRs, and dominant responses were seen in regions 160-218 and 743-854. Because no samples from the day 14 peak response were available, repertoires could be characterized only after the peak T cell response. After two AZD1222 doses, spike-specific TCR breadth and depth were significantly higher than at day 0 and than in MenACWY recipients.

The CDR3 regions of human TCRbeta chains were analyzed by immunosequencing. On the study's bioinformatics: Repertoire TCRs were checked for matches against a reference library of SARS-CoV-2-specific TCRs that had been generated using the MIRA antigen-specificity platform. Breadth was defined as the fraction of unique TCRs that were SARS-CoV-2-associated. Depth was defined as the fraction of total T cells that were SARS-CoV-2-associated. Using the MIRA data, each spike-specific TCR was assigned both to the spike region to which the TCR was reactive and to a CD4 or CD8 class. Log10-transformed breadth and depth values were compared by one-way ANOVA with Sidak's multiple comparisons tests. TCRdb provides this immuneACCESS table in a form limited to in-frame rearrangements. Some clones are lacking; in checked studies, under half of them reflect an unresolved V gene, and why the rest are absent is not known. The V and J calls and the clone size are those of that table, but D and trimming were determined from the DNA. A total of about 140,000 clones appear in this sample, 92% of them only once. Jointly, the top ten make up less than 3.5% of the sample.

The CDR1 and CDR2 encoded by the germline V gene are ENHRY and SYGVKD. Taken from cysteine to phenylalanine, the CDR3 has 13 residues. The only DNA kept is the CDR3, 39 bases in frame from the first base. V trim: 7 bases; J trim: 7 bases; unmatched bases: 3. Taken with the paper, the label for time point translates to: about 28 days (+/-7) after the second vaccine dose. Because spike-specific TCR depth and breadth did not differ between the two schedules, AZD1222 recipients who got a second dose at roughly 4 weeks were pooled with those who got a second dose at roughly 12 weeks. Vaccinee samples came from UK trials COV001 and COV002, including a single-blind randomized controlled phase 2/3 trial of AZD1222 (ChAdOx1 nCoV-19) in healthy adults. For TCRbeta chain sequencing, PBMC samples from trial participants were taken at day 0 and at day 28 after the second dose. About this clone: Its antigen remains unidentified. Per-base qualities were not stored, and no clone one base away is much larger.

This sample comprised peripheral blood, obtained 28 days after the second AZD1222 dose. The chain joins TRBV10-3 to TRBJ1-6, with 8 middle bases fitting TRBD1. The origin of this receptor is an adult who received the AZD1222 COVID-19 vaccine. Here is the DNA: TGTGCCATCAACTGGGACAGGAATTCACCCCTCCACTTT. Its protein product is CAINWDRNSPLHF.